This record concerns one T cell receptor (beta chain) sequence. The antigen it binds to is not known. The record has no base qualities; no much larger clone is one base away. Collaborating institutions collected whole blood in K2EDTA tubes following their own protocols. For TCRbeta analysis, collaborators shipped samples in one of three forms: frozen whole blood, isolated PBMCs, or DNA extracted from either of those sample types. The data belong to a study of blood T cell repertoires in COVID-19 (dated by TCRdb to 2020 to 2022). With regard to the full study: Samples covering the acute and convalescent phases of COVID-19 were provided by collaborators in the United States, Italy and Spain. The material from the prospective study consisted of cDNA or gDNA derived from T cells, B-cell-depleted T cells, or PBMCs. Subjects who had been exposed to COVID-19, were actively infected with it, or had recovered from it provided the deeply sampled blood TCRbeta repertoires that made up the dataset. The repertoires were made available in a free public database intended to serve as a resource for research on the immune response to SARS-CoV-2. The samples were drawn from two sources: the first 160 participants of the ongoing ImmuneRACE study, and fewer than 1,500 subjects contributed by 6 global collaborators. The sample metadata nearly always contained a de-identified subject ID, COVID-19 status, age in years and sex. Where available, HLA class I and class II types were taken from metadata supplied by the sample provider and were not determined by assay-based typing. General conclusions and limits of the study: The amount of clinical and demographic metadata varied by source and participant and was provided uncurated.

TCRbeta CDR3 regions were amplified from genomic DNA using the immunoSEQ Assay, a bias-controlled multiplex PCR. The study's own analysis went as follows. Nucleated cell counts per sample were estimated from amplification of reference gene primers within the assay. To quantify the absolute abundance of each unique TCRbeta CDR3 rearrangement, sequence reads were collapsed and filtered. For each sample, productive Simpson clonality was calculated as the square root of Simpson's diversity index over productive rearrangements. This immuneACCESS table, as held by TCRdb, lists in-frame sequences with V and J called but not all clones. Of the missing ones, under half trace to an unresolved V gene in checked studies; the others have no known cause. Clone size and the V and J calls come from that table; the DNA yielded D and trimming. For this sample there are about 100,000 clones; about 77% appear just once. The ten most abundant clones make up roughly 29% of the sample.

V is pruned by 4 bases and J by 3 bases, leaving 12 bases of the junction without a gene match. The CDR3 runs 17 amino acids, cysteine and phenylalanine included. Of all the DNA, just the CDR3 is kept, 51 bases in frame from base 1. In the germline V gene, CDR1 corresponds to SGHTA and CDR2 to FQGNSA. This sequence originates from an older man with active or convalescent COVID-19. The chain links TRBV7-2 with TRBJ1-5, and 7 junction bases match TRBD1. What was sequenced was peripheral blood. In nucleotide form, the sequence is TGTGCCAGCAGCTCAACAGGGGCGACAGTTTCCAATCAGCCCCAGCATTTT. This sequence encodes CASSSTGATVSNQPQHF.